The present T cell receptor (beta chain) was sequenced within a study of cytomegalovirus exposure and HLA in healthy donors. Points from the study as a whole: Roughly uniform depth of sequencing across donors was assumed in presence/absence analyses. A classifier reportedly called cytomegalovirus status with high sensitivity and specificity.

It was with 60 Vbeta and 13 Jbeta primers that the PCR ran. The assay was immunoSEQ multiplex PCR, and TCRdb's table has in-frame clones only and misses some. The repertoire holds around 83,000 clones, about three quarters seen once, with about 4.2% in the top ten. As concerns this clone: Its antigen is undetermined.

The CDR3 has 15 amino acids. The V gene lost 5 bases and the J gene lost 5 bases, with 20 bases spanning the gap. Per the germline V gene, CDR1 is SGHNT and CDR2 is YYREEE (reference sequence). The clonotype comes from a male donor in good health and CMV-seropositive. Sample: PBMCs. The genes are TRBV5-4 and TRBJ2-7; perhaps TRBD1 as D (7 bases). The CDR3 spells CASRPGTEEGDEQYF. The CDR3 DNA follows: TGTGCCAGCAGACCCGGGACAGAGGAGGGAGACGAGCAGTACTTC. Together with reference TRBV5-4 and TRBJ2-7, the CDR3 gives the full variable domain: ETGVTQSPTHLIKTRGQQVTLRCSSQSGHNTVSWYQQALGQGPQFIFQYYREEENGRGNFPPRFSGLQFPNYSSELNVNALELDDSALYLCASRPGTEEGDEQYFGPGTRLTVT.